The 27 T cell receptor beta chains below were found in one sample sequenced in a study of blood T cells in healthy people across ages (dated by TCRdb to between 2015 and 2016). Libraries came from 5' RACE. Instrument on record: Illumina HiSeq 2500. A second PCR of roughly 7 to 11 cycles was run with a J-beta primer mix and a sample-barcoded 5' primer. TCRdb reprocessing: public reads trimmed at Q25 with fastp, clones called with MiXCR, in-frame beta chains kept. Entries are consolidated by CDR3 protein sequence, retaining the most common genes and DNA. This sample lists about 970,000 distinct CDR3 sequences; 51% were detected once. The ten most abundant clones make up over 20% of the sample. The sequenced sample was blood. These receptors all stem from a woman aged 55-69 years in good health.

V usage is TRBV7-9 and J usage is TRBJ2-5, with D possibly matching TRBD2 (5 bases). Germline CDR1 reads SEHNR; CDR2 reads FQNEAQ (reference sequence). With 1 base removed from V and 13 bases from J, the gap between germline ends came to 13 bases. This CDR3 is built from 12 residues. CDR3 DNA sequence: TGTGCCAGCAGCTTAGAAGAGGGAACTAGGTACTTC. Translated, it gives CASSLEEGTRYF.

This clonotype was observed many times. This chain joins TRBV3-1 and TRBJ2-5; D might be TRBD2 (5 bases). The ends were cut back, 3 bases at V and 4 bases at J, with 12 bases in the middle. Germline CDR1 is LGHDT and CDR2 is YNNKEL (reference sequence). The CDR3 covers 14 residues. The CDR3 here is CASSQDSRRETQYF. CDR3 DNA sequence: TGTGCCAGCAGCCAGGACTCCCGGAGAGAGACCCAGTACTTC.

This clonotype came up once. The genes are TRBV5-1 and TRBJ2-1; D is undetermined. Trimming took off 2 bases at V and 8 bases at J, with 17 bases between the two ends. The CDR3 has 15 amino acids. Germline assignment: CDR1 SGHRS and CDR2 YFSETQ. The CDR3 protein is CASSFPLSRRDEQFF. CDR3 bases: TGCGCCAGCAGCTTCCCCCTTTCGCGAAGGGATGAGCAGTTCTTC.

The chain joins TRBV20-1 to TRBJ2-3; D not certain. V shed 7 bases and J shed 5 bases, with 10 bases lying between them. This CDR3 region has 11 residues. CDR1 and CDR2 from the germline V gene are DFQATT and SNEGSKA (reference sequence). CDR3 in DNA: TGCAGTGGCCACGTAGGAGATACGCAGTATTTT. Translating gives CSGHVGDTQYF.

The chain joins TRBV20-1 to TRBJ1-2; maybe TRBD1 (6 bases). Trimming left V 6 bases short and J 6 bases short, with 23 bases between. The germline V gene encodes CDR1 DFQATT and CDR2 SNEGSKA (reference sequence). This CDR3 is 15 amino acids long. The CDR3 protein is CSAREVGTGSHGYTF. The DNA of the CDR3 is TGCAGTGCCAGGGAAGTTGGAACAGGGTCACATGGCTACACCTTC.

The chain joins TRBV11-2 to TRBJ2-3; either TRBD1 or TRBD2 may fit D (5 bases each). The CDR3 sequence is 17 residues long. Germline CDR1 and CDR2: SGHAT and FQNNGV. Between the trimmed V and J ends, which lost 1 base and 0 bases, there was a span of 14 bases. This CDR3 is CASSLGGWSKSTDTQYF. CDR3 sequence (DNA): TGTGCCAGCAGCTTAGGGGGGTGGAGTAAAAGCACAGATACGCAGTATTTT.

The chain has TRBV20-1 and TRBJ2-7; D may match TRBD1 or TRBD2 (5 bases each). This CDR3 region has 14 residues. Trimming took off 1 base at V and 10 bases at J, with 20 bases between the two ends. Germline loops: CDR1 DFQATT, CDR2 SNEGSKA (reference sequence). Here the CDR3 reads CSARVIRPRDPQYF. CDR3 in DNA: TGCAGTGCTAGAGTTATCAGGCCTCGGGACCCCCAGTACTTC.

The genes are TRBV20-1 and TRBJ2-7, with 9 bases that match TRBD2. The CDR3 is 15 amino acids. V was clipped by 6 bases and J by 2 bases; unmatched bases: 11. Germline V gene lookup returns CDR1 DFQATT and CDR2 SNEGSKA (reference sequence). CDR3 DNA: TGCAGTGCCCCCAGCCGACTAGCGGAGACCTACGAGCAGTACTTC. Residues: CSAPSRLAETYEQYF.

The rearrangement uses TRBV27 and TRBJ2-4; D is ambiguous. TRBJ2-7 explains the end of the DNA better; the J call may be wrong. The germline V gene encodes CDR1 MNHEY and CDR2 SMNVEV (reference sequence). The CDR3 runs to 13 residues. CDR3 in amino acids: CASSQAAMGEQYF. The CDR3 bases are TGTGCCAGCAGCCAAGCAGCAATGGGCGAGCAGTACTTC.

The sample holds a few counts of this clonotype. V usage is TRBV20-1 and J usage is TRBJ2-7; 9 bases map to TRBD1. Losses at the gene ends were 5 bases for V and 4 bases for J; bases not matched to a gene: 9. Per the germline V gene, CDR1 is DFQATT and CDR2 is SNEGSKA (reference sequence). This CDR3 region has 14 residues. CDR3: CSASRDRVPYEQYF. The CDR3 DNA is TGCAGTGCTTCCCGGGACAGGGTTCCATACGAGCAGTACTTC.

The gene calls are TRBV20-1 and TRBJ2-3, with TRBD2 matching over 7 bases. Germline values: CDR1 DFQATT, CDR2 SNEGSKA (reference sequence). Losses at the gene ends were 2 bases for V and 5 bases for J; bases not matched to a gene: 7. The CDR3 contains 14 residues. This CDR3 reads CSARQAGTVDTQYF. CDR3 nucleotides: TGCAGTGCTAGACAAGCGGGAACGGTAGATACGCAGTATTTT.

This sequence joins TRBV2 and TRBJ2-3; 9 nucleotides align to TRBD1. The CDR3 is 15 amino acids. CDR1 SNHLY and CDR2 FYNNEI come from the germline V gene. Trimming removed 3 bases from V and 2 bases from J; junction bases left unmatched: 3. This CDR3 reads CASSEDRGYTDTQYF. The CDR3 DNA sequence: TGTGCCAGCAGTGAGGACAGGGGATACACAGATACGCAGTATTTT. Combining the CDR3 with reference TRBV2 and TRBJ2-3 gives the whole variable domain EPEVTQTPSHQVTQMGQEVILRCVPISNHLYFYWYRQILGQKVEFLVSFYNNEISEKSEIFDDQFSVERPDGSNFTLKIRSTKLEDSAMYFCASSEDRGYTDTQYFGPGTRLTVL.

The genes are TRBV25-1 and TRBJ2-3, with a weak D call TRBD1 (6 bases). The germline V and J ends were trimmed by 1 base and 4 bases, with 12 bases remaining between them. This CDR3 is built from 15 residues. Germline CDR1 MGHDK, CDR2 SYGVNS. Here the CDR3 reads CASSECRGASDTQYF. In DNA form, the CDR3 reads TGTGCCAGCAGTGAATGCAGGGGTGCATCAGATACGCAGTATTTT. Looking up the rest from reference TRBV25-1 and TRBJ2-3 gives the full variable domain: EADIYQTPRYLVIGTGKKITLECSQTMGHDKMYWYQQDPGMELHLIHYSYGVNSTEKGDLSSESTVSRIRTEHFPLTLESARPSHTSQYLCASSECRGASDTQYFGPGTRLTVL.

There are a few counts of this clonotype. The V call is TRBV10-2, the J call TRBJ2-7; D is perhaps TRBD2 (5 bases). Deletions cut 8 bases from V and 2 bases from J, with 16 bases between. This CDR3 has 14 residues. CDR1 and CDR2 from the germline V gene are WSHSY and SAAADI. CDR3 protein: CASYRETGTYEQYF. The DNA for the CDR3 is TGCGCCAGCTATAGGGAGACGGGGACCTACGAGCAGTACTTC.

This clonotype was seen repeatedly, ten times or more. CDR3 sequence: CASSYPGRRTINYGYTF. CDR3 DNA sequence: TGTGCCAGCAGTTACCCGGGACGGAGGACGATTAACTATGGCTACACCTTC. V usage is TRBV6-6 and J usage is TRBJ1-2; D perhaps matches TRBD1 (5 bases). The germline CDR1 and CDR2 sequences are MNHNY and SVGAGI (reference sequence). V gave up 2 bases and J gave up 1 base, with 17 bases separating them. The CDR3 spans 17 residues.

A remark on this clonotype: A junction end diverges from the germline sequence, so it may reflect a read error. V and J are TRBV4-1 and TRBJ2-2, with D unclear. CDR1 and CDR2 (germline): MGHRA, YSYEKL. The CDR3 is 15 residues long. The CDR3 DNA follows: TGCGCCGGCAGCCAAGGTGCCGTCTCCACCGGGGAGCTGTTTTTT. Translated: CAGSQGAVSTGELFF.

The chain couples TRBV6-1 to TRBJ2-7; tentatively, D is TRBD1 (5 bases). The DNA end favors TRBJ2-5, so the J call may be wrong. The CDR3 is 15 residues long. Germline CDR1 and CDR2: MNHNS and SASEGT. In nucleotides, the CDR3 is TGTGCCAGCAGTGAATTCCACAGGAGAGGCGAGACCCAGTACTTC. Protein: CASSEFHRRGETQYF.

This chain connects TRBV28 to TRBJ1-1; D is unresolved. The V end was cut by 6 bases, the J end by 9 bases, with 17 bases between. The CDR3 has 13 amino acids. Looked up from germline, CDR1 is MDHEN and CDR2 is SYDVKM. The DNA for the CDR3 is TGTGCCAGCAGGGGAGGCCACCGCGAGAAAGCTTTCTTT. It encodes CASRGGHREKAFF.

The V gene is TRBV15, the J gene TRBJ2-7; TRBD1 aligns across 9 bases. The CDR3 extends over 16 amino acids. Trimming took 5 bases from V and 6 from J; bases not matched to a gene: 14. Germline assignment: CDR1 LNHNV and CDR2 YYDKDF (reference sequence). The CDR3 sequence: CATSPLPGQGPLEQYF. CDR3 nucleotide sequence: TGTGCCACCAGCCCGCTACCGGGACAGGGACCCCTCGAGCAGTACTTC. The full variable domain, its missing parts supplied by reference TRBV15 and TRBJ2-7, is DAMVIQNPRYQVTQFGKPVTLSCSQTLNHNVMYWYQQKSSQAPKLLFHYYDKDFNNEADTPDNFQSRRPNTSFCFLDIRSPGLGDTAMYLCATSPLPGQGPLEQYFGPGTRLTVT.

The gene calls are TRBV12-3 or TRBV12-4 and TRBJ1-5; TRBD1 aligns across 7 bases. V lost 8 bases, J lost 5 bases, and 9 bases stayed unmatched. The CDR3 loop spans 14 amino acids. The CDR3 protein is CASVRDRMDQPQHF. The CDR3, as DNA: TGTGCCAGCGTAAGGGACAGAATGGATCAGCCCCAGCATTTT.

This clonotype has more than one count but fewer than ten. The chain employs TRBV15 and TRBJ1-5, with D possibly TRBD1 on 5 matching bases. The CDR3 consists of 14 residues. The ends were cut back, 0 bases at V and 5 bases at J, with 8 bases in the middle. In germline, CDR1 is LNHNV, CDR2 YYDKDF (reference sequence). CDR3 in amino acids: CATSRDRGDQPQHF. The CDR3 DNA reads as TGTGCCACCAGCAGAGATCGGGGCGATCAGCCCCAGCATTTT.

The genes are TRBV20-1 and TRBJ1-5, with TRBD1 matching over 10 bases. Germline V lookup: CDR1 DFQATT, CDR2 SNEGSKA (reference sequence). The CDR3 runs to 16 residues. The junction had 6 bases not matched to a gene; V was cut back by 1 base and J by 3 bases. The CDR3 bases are TGCAGTGCTAGAGCATCGGGGACAGGGGACAATCAGCCCCAGCATTTT. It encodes CSARASGTGDNQPQHF.

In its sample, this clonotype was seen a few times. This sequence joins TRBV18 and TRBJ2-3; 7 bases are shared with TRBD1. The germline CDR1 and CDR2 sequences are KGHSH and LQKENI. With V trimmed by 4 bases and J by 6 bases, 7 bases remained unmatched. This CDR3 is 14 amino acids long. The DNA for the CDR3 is TGTGCCAGCTCACTACGACAGGGATCCGATACGCAGTATTTT. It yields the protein CASSLRQGSDTQYF.

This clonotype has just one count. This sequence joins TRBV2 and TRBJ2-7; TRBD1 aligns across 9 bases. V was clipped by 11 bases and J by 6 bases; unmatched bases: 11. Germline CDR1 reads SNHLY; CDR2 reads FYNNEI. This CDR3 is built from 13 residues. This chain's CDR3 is CAGTGGIGSEQYF. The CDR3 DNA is TGTGCCGGAACAGGGGGCATTGGATCCGAGCAGTACTTC.

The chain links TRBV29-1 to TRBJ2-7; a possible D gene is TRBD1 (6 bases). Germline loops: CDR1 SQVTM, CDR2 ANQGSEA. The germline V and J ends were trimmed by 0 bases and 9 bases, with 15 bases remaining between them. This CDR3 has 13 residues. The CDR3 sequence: CSVEEDSYTGQYF. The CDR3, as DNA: TGCAGCGTTGAAGAGGACAGTTACACCGGGCAGTACTTC.

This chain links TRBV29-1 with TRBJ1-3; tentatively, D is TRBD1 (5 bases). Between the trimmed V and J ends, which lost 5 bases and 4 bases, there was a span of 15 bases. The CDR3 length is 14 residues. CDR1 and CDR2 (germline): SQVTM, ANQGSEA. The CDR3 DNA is TGCAGCGTTAGGGACCCAGCTGGGGGAAACACCATATATTTT. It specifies CSVRDPAGGNTIYF.

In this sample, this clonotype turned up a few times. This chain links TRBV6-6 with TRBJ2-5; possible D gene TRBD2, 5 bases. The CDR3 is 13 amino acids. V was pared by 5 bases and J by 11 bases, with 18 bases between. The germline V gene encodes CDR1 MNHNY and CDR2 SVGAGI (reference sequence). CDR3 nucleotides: TGTGCCAGCAGTCGCACTAGTAACAATGAGCAGTACTTC. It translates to CASSRTSNNEQYF.